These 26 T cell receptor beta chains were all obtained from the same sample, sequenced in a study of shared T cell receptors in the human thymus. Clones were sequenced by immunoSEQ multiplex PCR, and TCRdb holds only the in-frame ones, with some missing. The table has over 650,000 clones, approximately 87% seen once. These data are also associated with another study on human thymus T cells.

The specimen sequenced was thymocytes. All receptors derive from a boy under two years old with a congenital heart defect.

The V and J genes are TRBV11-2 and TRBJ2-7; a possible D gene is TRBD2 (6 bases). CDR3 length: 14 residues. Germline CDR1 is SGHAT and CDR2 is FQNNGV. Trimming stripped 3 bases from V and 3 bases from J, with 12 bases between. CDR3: CASSFGGRFYEQYF. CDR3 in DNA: TGTGCCAGCAGCTTCGGAGGGAGGTTCTACGAGCAGTACTTC.

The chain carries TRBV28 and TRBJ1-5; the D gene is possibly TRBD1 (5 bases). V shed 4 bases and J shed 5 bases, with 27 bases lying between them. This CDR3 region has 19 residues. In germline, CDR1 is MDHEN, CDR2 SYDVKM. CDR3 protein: CASSSEPARTRGGDQPQHF. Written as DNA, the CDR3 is TGTGCCAGCAGTTCCGAACCCGCCCGGACACGTGGAGGGGATCAGCCCCAGCATTTT. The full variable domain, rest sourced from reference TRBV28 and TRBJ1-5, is DVKVTQSSRYLVKRTGEKVFLECVQDMDHENMFWYRQDPGLGLRLIYFSYDVKMKEKGDIPEGYSVSREKKERFSLILESASTNQTSMYLCASSSEPARTRGGDQPQHFGDGTRLSIL.

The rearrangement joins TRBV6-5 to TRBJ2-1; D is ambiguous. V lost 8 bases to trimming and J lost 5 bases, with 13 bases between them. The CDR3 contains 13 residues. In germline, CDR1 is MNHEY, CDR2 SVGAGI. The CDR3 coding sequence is TGTGCCAGCTCGATCAGGCTCAACAATGAGCAGTTCTTC. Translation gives CASSIRLNNEQFF.

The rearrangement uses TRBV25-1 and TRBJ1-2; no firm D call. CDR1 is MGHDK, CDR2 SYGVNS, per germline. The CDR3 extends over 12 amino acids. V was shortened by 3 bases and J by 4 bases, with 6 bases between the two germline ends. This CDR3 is CASSEAPYGYTF. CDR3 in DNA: TGTGCCAGCAGTGAGGCACCCTATGGCTACACCTTC.

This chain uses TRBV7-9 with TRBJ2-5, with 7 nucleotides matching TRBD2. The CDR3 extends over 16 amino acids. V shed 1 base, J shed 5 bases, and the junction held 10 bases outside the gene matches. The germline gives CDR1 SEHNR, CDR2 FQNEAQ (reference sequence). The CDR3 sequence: CASSLEREGSRETQYF. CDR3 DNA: TGTGCCAGCAGCTTAGAGAGGGAGGGGTCGAGGGAGACCCAGTACTTC.

The CDR3 region has the DNA TGTGCCAGCAGCACCCAGTACCCGGGACAGGAGAACTATGGCTACACCTTC. Translating it yields CASSTQYPGQENYGYTF. The chain is built from TRBV14 and TRBJ1-2, with 8 nucleotides matching TRBD1. Trimming cost V 5 bases and J 2 bases; bases outside gene matches: 13. Germline V gene lookup returns CDR1 SGHDN and CDR2 FVKESK. The CDR3 is 17 residues long.

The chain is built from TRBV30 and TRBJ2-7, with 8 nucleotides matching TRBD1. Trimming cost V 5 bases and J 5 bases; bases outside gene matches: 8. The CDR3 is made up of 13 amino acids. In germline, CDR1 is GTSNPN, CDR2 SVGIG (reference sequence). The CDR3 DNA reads TGTGCCTGGGGCGACAGGGGTTTCCACGAGCAGTACTTC. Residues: CAWGDRGFHEQYF.

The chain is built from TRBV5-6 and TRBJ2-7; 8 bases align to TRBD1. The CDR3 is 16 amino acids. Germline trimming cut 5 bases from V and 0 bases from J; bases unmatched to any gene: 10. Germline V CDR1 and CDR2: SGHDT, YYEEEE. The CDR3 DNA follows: TGTGCCAGCAGGGTCCGGACAGGGTCTCCCTCCTACGAGCAGTACTTC. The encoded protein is CASRVRTGSPSYEQYF.

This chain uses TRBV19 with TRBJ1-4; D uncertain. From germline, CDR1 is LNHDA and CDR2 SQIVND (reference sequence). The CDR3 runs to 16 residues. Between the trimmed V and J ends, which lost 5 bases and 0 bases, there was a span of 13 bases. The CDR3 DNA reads TGTGCCAGTAGTTCACCCTTGAGCTCAACTAATGAAAAACTGTTTTTT. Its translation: CASSSPLSSTNEKLFF.

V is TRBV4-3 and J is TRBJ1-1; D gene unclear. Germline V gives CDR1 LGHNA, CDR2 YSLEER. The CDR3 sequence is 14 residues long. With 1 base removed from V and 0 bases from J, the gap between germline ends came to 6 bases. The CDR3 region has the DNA TGCGCCAGCAGCCAAGTTCCATTGAACACTGAAGCTTTCTTT. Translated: CASSQVPLNTEAFF.

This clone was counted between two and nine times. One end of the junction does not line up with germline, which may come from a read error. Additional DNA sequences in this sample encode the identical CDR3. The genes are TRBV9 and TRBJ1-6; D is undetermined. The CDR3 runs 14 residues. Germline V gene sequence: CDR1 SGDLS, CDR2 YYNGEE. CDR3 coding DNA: TGTGCCAGCAGCGTAGAGAGGCGAGATTCCCCCCTCCACTTT. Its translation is CASSVERRDSPLHF.

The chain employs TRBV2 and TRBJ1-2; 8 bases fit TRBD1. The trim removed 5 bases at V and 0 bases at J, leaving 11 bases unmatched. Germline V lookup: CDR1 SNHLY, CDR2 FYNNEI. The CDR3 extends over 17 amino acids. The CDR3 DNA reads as TGTGCCAGCAGTCCCCGGGGCAGGGGGCTAACTAACTATGGCTACACCTTC. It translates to CASSPRGRGLTNYGYTF.

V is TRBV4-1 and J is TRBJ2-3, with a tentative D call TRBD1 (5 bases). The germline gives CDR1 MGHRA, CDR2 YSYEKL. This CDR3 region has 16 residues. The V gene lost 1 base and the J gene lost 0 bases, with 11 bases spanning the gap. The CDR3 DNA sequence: TGCGCCAGCAGCCAAGTTAAGAGACAGAGCACAGATACGCAGTATTTT. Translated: CASSQVKRQSTDTQYF.

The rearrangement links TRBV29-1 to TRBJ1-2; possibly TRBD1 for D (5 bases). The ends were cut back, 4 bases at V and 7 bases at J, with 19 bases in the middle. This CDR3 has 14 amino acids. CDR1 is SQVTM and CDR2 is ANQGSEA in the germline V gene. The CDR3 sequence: CSVGVPGTFLGYTF. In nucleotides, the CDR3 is TGCAGCGTTGGAGTTCCAGGGACTTTTCTTGGCTACACCTTC.

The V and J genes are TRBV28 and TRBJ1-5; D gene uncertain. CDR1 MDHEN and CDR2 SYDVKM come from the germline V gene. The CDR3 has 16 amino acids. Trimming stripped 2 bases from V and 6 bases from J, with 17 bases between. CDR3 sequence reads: CASSLVGGKDRQPQHF. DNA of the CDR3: TGTGCCAGCAGTTTAGTTGGAGGGAAGGATCGTCAGCCCCAGCATTTT. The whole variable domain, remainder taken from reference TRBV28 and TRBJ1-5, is DVKVTQSSRYLVKRTGEKVFLECVQDMDHENMFWYRQDPGLGLRLIYFSYDVKMKEKGDIPEGYSVSREKKERFSLILESASTNQTSMYLCASSLVGGKDRQPQHFGDGTRLSIL.

The CDR3 nucleotides read TGTGCCAGCAGCTTAGCGATTTCAGGGTACTCTGGAAACACCATATATTTT. Protein: CASSLAISGYSGNTIYF. This chain links TRBV7-8 with TRBJ1-3, with D possibly TRBD1 on 5 matching bases. V dropped 0 bases and J dropped 0 bases, with 12 bases sitting between them. Germline V lookup: CDR1 SGHVS, CDR2 FQNEAQ. The CDR3 is made up of 17 amino acids.

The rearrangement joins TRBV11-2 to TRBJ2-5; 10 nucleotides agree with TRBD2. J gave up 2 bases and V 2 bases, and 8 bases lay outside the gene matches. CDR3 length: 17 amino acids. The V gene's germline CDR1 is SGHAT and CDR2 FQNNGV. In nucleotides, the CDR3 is TGTGCCAGCAGCTTACTGCCCGTAGCGGGGGGACAAGAGACCCAGTACTTC. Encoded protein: CASSLLPVAGGQETQYF.

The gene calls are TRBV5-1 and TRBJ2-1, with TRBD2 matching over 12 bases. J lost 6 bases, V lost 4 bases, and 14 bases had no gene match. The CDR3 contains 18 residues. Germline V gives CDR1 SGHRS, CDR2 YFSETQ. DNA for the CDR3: TGCGCCAGCAGCGAGGATCCGGAAGGACTAGCGGGACTCAATGAGCAGTTCTTC. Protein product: CASSEDPEGLAGLNEQFF.

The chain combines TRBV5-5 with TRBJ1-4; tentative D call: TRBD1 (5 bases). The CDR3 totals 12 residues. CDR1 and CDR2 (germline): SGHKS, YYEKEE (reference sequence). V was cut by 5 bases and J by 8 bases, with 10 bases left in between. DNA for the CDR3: TGTGCCAGCAGTCGGGGGGGAGAAAAACTGTTTTTT. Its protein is CASSRGGEKLFF.

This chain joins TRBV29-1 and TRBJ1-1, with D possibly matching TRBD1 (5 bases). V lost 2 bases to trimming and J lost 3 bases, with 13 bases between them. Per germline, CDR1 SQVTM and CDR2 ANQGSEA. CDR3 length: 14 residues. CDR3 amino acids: CSVESNWGDTEAFF. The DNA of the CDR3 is TGCAGCGTTGAATCCAATTGGGGGGACACTGAAGCTTTCTTT.

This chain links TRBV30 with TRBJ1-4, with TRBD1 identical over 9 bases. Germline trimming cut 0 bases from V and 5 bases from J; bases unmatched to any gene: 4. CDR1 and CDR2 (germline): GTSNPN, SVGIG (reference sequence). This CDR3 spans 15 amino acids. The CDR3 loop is CAWSVQGTGNEKLFF. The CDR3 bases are TGTGCCTGGAGTGTACAGGGGACAGGGAATGAAAAACTGTTTTTT.

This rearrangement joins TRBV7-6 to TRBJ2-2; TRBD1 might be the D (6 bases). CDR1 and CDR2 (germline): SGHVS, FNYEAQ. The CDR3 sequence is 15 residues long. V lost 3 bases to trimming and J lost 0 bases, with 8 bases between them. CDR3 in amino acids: CASSFRDTNTGELFF. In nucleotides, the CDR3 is TGTGCCAGCAGCTTCCGGGACACGAACACCGGGGAGCTGTTTTTT.

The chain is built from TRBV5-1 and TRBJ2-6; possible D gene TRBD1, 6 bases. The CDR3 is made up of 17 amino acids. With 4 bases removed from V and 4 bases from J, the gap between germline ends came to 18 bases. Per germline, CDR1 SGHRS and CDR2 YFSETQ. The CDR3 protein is CASSPIETGPGANVLTF. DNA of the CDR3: TGCGCCAGCAGCCCTATAGAAACAGGGCCAGGGGCCAACGTCCTGACTTTC.

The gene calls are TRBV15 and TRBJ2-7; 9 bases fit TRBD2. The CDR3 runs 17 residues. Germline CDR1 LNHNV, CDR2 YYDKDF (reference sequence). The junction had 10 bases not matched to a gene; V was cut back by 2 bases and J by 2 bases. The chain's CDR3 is CATSRSSRGGLAYEQYF. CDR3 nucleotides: TGTGCCACCAGCAGAAGCTCGCGGGGGGGACTTGCCTACGAGCAGTACTTC.

In DNA form, the CDR3 reads TGTGCTAGTGGTCCCGAGGCTAGCGGGGGCCCGCAAGAGACCCAGTACTTC. Translation: CASGPEASGGPQETQYF. The V gene is TRBV12-5, the J gene TRBJ2-5; 10 bases match TRBD2. The CDR3 loop spans 17 amino acids. Germline trimming cut 5 bases from V and 2 bases from J; bases unmatched to any gene: 11. CDR1 is LGHNT and CDR2 is FRNRAP in the germline V gene.

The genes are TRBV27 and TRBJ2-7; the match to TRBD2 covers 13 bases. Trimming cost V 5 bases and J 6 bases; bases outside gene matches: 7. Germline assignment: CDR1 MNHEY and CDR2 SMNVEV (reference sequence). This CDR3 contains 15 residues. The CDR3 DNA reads TGTGCCAGCAGTCCATCCAGGACTAGCGGGAGCGAGCAGTACTTC. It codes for CASSPSRTSGSEQYF.